Here is one T cell receptor (beta chain) with its context. Its antigen is unknown. Germline V gene lookup returns CDR1 MNHEY and CDR2 SMNVEV (reference sequence). The CDR3 loop spans 15 amino acids. Trimming pared 2 bases from V and 6 bases from J, leaving 14 bases between. The data originate from a study of shared clonotypes between healthy human individuals. For the study at large: Those who served as donors were a couple of women and a few men between the ages of 18 and 49. There were three CD4 naive, three CD4 memory, two CD8 naive and one CD8 memory plates per donor. Findings and limits, study-wide: Larger estimated richness was generally recorded for naive subsets relative to memory subsets.

The assay was immunoSEQ multiplex PCR, and TCRdb's table has in-frame clones only and misses some. The data hold over 2,000,000 clones, with 93% observed a single time. The naive CD8 population came from CD45RO-negative cells selected for CCR7, without terminally differentiated effector memory CD45RA+ cells. Free of recent acute infections or vaccinations, the donors were healthy HIV-negative adults. The sample was naive CD8+ T cells from PBMCs. This chain links TRBV27 with TRBJ2-1, with D perhaps TRBD2 (6 bases). The TCR sequence derives from a man younger than 30 in good health. Some clones in this sample may be carry-over from other donors' samples. In DNA form, the CDR3 reads TGTGCCAGCAGTTTAGGGGAGGAAGGGATCAATGAGCAGTTCTTC. Its translation: CASSLGEEGINEQFF.